This is a list of T cell receptor beta chains from one sample in a study of OX40 agonist ivuxolimab in advanced cancers. The repertoire was sequenced with immunoSEQ multiplex PCR; TCRdb's copy has only in-frame clones and lacks some. The sample lists 67,000 or so clones, 86% occurring once. The sequenced sample was CD4+ or CD8+ T cells sorted from blood, obtained in a trial of the OX40 agonist ivuxolimab. These receptors originate from an adult with an advanced solid tumor such as melanoma, head and neck, liver or kidney cancer. The CDR3 runs from the conserved cysteine through the conserved F or W. The D gene is left open where the match is weak. Rows give clone size only sometimes, using once, few, many, or a class for an expanded clone.

once	TRBV7-3	TRBJ1-2	TRBD1	TGTGCCAGCAGCTTGACAGGGTACGATGGCTACACCTTC	CASSLTGYDGYTF
-	TRBV5-3	TRBJ2-3	-	TGTGCCAGAAGCCAATGCTCGGGACAACTATTCACAGATACGCAGTATTTT	CARSQCSGQLFTDTQYF
-	TRBV12-5	TRBJ1-4	-	TGTGCTAGTGGTCTAATCGACGGAGATGAAAAACTGTTTTTT	CASGLIDGDEKLFF
-	TRBV21-1	TRBJ2-3	-	TGTGCCAGCAGCAAACGTGGACAGGGGTTGCCAGATACGCAGTATTTT	CASSKRGQGLPDTQYF
-	TRBV5-1	TRBJ1-2	TRBD1	TGCGCCAGCAGCTTAATAAGCGGACAGGGCGAGGATGGAGGCTACACCTTC	CASSLISGQGEDGGYTF
-	TRBV28	TRBJ2-7	TRBD2	TGTGCCAGCAGTGGGGGACTAGCGGGAGGGGGCGAGCAGTACTTC	CASSGGLAGGGEQYF
-	TRBV7-9	TRBJ1-5	-	TGTGCCAGCAGCTTAGATGGAGGGGGGAGCAATCAGCCCCAGCATTTT	CASSLDGGGSNQPQHF
-	TRBV6-5	TRBJ2-1	-	TGTGCCAGCAGGGAAGGGGCTAATGAGCAGTTCTTC	CASREGANEQFF
-	TRBV5-1	TRBJ1-6	TRBD1	TGCGCCAGCAGCTATGAACAGGGGGCGTATTCACCCCTCCACTTT	CASSYEQGAYSPLHF
-	TRBV7-2	TRBJ2-7	-	TGTGCCAGCAGCCCCCTAGGTCGGGAGAAGAACGAGCAGTACTTC	CASSPLGREKNEQYF
few	TRBV6-5	TRBJ2-1	TRBD2	TGTGCCAGCAGCCGGGGGGGGGAGGCTTACAATGAGCAGTTCTTC	CASSRGGEAYNEQFF
once	TRBV7-3	TRBJ2-1	-	TGTGCCAGCAGCCCTGATACGGAGAGCTCCTACAATGAGCAGTTCTTC	CASSPDTESSYNEQFF
-	TRBV10-3	TRBJ2-3	-	TGTGCCATCAGTGACGGTCGGGGCCACGGAGATACGCAGTATTTT	CAISDGRGHGDTQYF
-	TRBV5-1	TRBJ2-5	-	TGCGCCAGCAGTGAGGGGCGTGGGGGAGAGCAGTACTTC	CASSEGRGGEQYF
few	TRBV14	TRBJ1-1	-	TGTGCCAGCAGCGAAGGGCTCAGCAGAAACACTGAAGCTTTCTTT	CASSEGLSRNTEAFF
-	TRBV19	TRBJ1-4	-	TGTGCCAGTAGCCGGGGGAACGCAAATGAAAAACTGTTTTTT	CASSRGNANEKLFF
-	TRBV6-5	TRBJ1-3	TRBD1	TGTGCCAGCAGTTACTCGACAGGGGAAAACACCATATATTTT	CASSYSTGENTIYF
-	TRBV30	TRBJ2-7	-	TGTGCCTGGAGTGTACGTGGCGGAGGACTGAGCGAGCAGTACTTC	CAWSVRGGGLSEQYF
once	TRBV29-1	TRBJ2-7	-	TGCAGCGTTGAAAACCACCCCTCCTACGAGCAGTACTTC	CSVENHPSYEQYF
once	TRBV5-6	TRBJ2-3	TRBD1	TGTGCCAGCAGCCTGGGGACAGGGGGCACAGATACGCAGTATTTT	CASSLGTGGTDTQYF
-	TRBV11-2	TRBJ2-1	-	TGTGCCAGCAGCCCACAGGGTTGGAATGAGCAGTTCTTC	CASSPQGWNEQFF
-	TRBV28	TRBJ2-7	-	TGTGCCAGCAGTCCCCCGGGCTCCTACGAGCAGTACTTC	CASSPPGSYEQYF
-	TRBV4-1	TRBJ2-5	TRBD2	TGCGCCAGTGCTCGGCGGGAGCAGGAAGAAGAGACCCAGTACTTC	CASARREQEEETQYF
-	TRBV4-1	TRBJ2-3	TRBD1	TGCGCCAGCAGTTCCGGGACAGGGGGGACAGATACGCAGTATTTT	CASSSGTGGTDTQYF
-	TRBV7-9	TRBJ1-2	-	TGTGCCACGTTGCAAGAGAATAACTATGGCTACACCTTC	CATLQENNYGYTF
-	TRBV19	TRBJ2-7	TRBD2	TGTGCCAGTAGTATAGGACCTAGCGGGAACTACTACGAGCAGTACTTC	CASSIGPSGNYYEQYF
-	TRBV28	TRBJ1-2	-	TGTGCCAGCAGTCTCACTTACTATGGCTACACCTTC	CASSLTYYGYTF